Following are 9 T cell receptor beta chains from one sample sequenced in a study of blood T cells in healthy people across ages. For the second PCR, which ran for about 6 to 12 cycles, a sample-barcoded 5' primer and a J-beta primer mix were used. TCRdb used MiXCR to reprocess the 5' RACE reads, holding one entry per CDR3 protein. The data contain fewer than 800,000 distinct CDR3 sequences, around 21% of them singletons. The sample taken for sequencing was blood. These TCRs come from a man between 70 and 80 years old in good health.

The V and J genes are TRBV12-3 or TRBV12-4 and TRBJ1-5; 10 bases are shared with TRBD1. CDR3 length: 16 residues. Unmatched junction bases numbered 11, after V lost 6 bases and J lost 6 bases. The chain's CDR3 is CASSNLPGQGSQPQHF. DNA of the CDR3: TGTGCCAGCAGCAACTTACCGGGACAGGGGAGTCAGCCCCAGCATTTT.

This clonotype was seen a handful of times. The J gene is TRBJ1-5, the V gene TRBV7-9; unclear D gene. The ends were cut back, 5 bases at V and 6 bases at J, with 14 bases in the middle. This CDR3 contains 14 residues. Germline values: CDR1 SEHNR, CDR2 FQNEAQ (reference sequence). In DNA form, the CDR3 reads TGTGCCAGCAGCCTTACTGAGTCCGGTCAGCCCCAGCATTTT. Translated, it gives CASSLTESGQPQHF.

The chain carries TRBV7-8 and TRBJ2-5; TRBD1 matches at 8 bases. The J call may be mistaken, given a closer DNA end match to TRBJ2-7. In germline, CDR1 is SGHVS, CDR2 FQNEAQ. The CDR3 runs 17 residues. The CDR3 here is CASSLVSGGDKRYEQYF. The CDR3, as DNA: TGTGCCAGCAGCTTAGTCTCAGGGGGCGACAAACGGTACGAGCAGTACTTC.

This clonotype was counted many times. The chain couples TRBV28 to TRBJ2-6, with TRBD1 as a possible D gene (6 bases). This CDR3 spans 20 amino acids. Germline loops: CDR1 MDHEN, CDR2 SYDVKM. Between the trimmed V and J ends, which lost 6 bases and 0 bases, there was a span of 24 bases. The CDR3 DNA is TGTGCCAGCAGCCTAACCCCACAGTGGGGGCCACGCTCTGGGGCCAACGTCCTGACTTTC. Its translation: CASSLTPQWGPRSGANVLTF.

This clonotype occurred a few times. The V call is TRBV7-2, the J call TRBJ2-3; D possibly corresponds to TRBD1 (6 bases). Deletions cut 1 base from V and 5 bases from J, with 7 bases between. Germline CDR1 is SGHTA and CDR2 is FQGNSA. The CDR3 extends over 13 amino acids. This CDR3 reads CASSLEQGDTQYF. The CDR3 nucleotides are TGTGCCAGCAGCTTAGAACAGGGAGATACGCAGTATTTT.

A few counts support this clonotype. J is TRBJ2-5 and V is TRBV5-5; the match to TRBD1 covers 9 bases. This CDR3 contains 14 residues. Germline CDR1 is SGHKS and CDR2 is YYEKEE (reference sequence). Trimming took 3 bases from V and 1 from J; bases not matched to a gene: 1. The CDR3 sequence: CASSYRGRQETQYF. CDR3 bases: TGTGCCAGCAGCTACAGGGGGCGCCAAGAGACCCAGTACTTC.

The chain has TRBV4-3 and TRBJ2-1; D gene ambiguous. Trimming took 0 bases from V and 5 from J, leaving 11 bases between them. The CDR3 contains 15 residues. Germline values: CDR1 LGHNA, CDR2 YSLEER. The DNA for the CDR3 is TGCGCCAGCAGCCAAGACCCCCGGCAGAACAATGAGCAGTTCTTC. As protein: CASSQDPRQNNEQFF.

In this sample, this clonotype turned up a few times. This chain links TRBV3-1 with TRBJ2-1; 7 bases are a match to TRBD2. This CDR3 region has 13 residues. V dropped 1 base and J dropped 15; count of bases not matched to a gene: 9. Germline CDR1 reads LGHDT; CDR2 reads YNNKEL (reference sequence). CDR3 bases: TGTGCCAGCAGCCAAGTCATGGCTAGCGGAGTGTTCTTC. The encoded protein is CASSQVMASGVFF.

The sample holds a few counts of this clonotype. The chain recombines TRBV3-1 with TRBJ2-1, with 12 bases matching TRBD2. The trim removed 4 bases at V and 10 bases at J, leaving 11 bases unmatched. Germline V gene lookup returns CDR1 LGHDT and CDR2 YNNKEL (reference sequence). The CDR3 runs to 16 residues. The CDR3 protein is CASSRKTSGSSEEQFF. CDR3 sequence (DNA): TGTGCCAGCAGCCGAAAGACTAGCGGGAGTTCGGAGGAGCAGTTCTTC.